Shown below are 17 T cell receptor beta chains from a single sample sequenced in a study of STAT3 mutations in large granular lymphocyte leukemia. Study-wide results and caveats: In T-cell large granular lymphocyte leukemia, about half of patients showed multiple immunodominant subclonotypes.

Only in-frame clones appear in the TCRdb table, and some are missing; sequencing was by immunoSEQ multiplex PCR. The table includes about 39,000 clones, around 80% detected once. These receptors' antigens are unknown. The specimen sequenced was PBMCs. The receptor set was obtained from a human donor with T large granular lymphocyte leukemia. Some clones in this sample may be carry-over from other donors' samples.

This chain links TRBV5-6 with TRBJ2-1, with TRBD1 as a possible D gene (6 bases). Between the trimmed V and J ends, which lost 6 bases and 2 bases, there was a span of 15 bases. The CDR3 extends over 15 amino acids. Germline-derived CDR1 and CDR2 are SGHDT and YYEEEE. The CDR3 DNA follows: TGTGCCAGCATCCCCCGGGACAACCCCTACAATGAGCAGTTCTTC. It is translated as CASIPRDNPYNEQFF.

The chain recombines TRBV28 with TRBJ1-6; no definite D call. The CDR3 spans 14 residues. With 4 bases removed from V and 7 bases from J, the gap between germline ends came to 11 bases. Germline loops: CDR1 MDHEN, CDR2 SYDVKM. This CDR3 reads CASSSRVGNSPLHF. DNA for the CDR3: TGTGCCAGCAGTTCCCGGGTCGGAAATTCACCCCTCCACTTT.

The chain has TRBV27 and TRBJ2-7; D remains unclear. The CDR3 sequence is 15 residues long. CDR1 is MNHEY and CDR2 is SMNVEV in the germline V gene (reference sequence). The V gene lost 2 bases and the J gene lost 3 bases, with 14 bases spanning the gap. In DNA form, the CDR3 reads TGTGCCAGCAGTTTAGCGGTAGGGTGGAACTACGAGCAGTACTTC. Its protein is CASSLAVGWNYEQYF.

The chain uses TRBV5-1 and TRBJ2-3; 11 nucleotides agree with TRBD2. The CDR3 extends over 15 amino acids. The V gene end was trimmed by 4 bases and the J gene end by 4 bases; junction bases not matched to a gene: 5. The germline gives CDR1 SGHRS, CDR2 YFSETQ. The CDR3 here is CASSAGTSGSDTQYF. The CDR3 nucleotides read TGCGCCAGCAGCGCCGGGACTAGCGGTTCAGATACGCAGTATTTT. Supplemented by reference TRBV5-1 and TRBJ2-3, the full variable domain reads KAGVTQTPRYLIKTRGQQVTLSCSPISGHRSVSWYQQTPGQGLQFLFEYFSETQRNKGNFPGRFSGRQFSNSRSEMNVSTLELGDSALYLCASSAGTSGSDTQYFGPGTRLTVL.

This CDR3 reads CASSFESGGANEQFF. CDR3 DNA sequence: TGCGCCAGCAGTTTCGAAAGCGGGGGGGCCAATGAGCAGTTCTTC. The V and J genes are TRBV5-1 and TRBJ2-1, with 10 bases lining up with TRBD2. J lost 6 bases, V lost 5 bases, and 8 bases had no gene match. The CDR3 runs 15 residues. The germline V gene has CDR1 SGHRS and CDR2 YFSETQ.

The sample holds a few counts of this clone. CDR3 amino acids: CASSIQGNYGYTF. As DNA, the CDR3 is TGTGCCAGCAGCATACAGGGGAACTATGGCTACACCTTC. The V and J genes are TRBV5-4 and TRBJ1-2; TRBD1 matches at 7 bases. This CDR3 is 13 amino acids long. Germline CDR1 reads SGHNT; CDR2 reads YYREEE (reference sequence). With V trimmed by 4 bases and J by 2 bases, 2 bases remained unmatched.

The chain is built from TRBV11-2 and TRBJ2-5, with D hard to call. There are 16 residues in the CDR3. The ends were cut back, 1 base at V and 3 bases at J, with 15 bases in the middle. In germline, CDR1 is SGHAT, CDR2 FQNNGV. CDR3 protein: CASSLGLRAVEETQYF. Written as DNA, the CDR3 is TGTGCCAGCAGCTTAGGGCTTAGGGCAGTAGAAGAGACCCAGTACTTC.

The rearrangement links TRBV4-1 to TRBJ2-5; 9 nucleotides match TRBD2. V shed 3 bases and J 4 bases; nucleotides not matched to a gene: 15. CDR3 length equals 18 residues. Germline V gene sequence: CDR1 MGHRA, CDR2 YSYEKL. This CDR3 reads CASSHPPWGAGGRETQYF. Here the CDR3 DNA reads TGCGCCAGCAGCCACCCACCGTGGGGAGCGGGGGGCCGAGAGACCCAGTACTTC.

V is TRBV27 and J is TRBJ2-1; TRBD2 matches at 7 bases. Per germline, CDR1 MNHEY and CDR2 SMNVEV (reference sequence). This CDR3 has 15 amino acids. J was trimmed by 0 bases and V by 4 bases; bases with no gene match: 3. CDR3 DNA sequence: TGTGCCAGCAGTTGGGGCGGGAGCTCCTACAATGAGCAGTTCTTC. Translated: CASSWGGSSYNEQFF.

This clone was observed once. V usage is TRBV19 and J usage is TRBJ2-4; TRBD2 matches at 11 bases. The CDR3 runs to 17 residues. Losses at the gene ends were 3 bases for V and 3 bases for J; bases not matched to a gene: 7. Germline CDR1 reads LNHDA; CDR2 reads SQIVND (reference sequence). The CDR3 is CASSISGGAVSKNIQYF. DNA of the CDR3: TGTGCCAGTAGTATTAGCGGGGGGGCGGTCAGCAAAAACATTCAGTACTTC.

V gene TRBV6-1 combines with J gene TRBJ1-5, with a weak D call TRBD1 (5 bases). This CDR3 region has 12 residues. Germline CDR1 reads MNHNS; CDR2 reads SASEGT. Trimming took 8 bases from V and 3 from J, leaving 8 bases between them. The CDR3 DNA reads as TGTGCCAGCCGACAGCCCAATCAGCCCCAGCATTTT. Translated: CASRQPNQPQHF.

This clone was recorded only once. V usage is TRBV28 and J usage is TRBJ1-5; no firm D call. Germline CDR1 is MDHEN and CDR2 is SYDVKM. This CDR3 contains 16 residues. Trimming pared 3 bases from V and 0 bases from J, leaving 12 bases between. The chain's CDR3 is CASSFSPWDSNQPQHF. CDR3 DNA sequence: TGTGCCAGCAGTTTTTCCCCCTGGGATAGCAATCAGCCCCAGCATTTT. The variable domain in full, completed from reference TRBV28 and TRBJ1-5, reads DVKVTQSSRYLVKRTGEKVFLECVQDMDHENMFWYRQDPGLGLRLIYFSYDVKMKEKGDIPEGYSVSREKKERFSLILESASTNQTSMYLCASSFSPWDSNQPQHFGDGTRLSIL.

The chain employs TRBV14 and TRBJ1-1; D is uncertain. CDR3 size: 12 residues. Germline CDR1 and CDR2: SGHDN and FVKESK. The V and J ends lost 3 bases and 6 bases respectively, with 8 bases between them. DNA for the CDR3: TGTGCCAGCAGCCAGATCGGGCCTGAAGCTTTCTTT. It is translated as CASSQIGPEAFF. Full variable domain (remainder filled in from reference TRBV14 and TRBJ1-1): EAGVTQFPSHSVIEKGQTVTLRCDPISGHDNLYWYRRVMGKEIKFLLHFVKESKQDESGMPNNRFLAERTGGTYSTLKVQPAELEDSGVYFCASSQIGPEAFFGQGTRLTVV.

The chain combines TRBV6-1 with TRBJ2-3; weak D call: TRBD2 (7 bases). This CDR3 is built from 13 residues. Trimming took off 6 bases at V and 3 bases at J, with 10 bases between the two ends. CDR1 MNHNS and CDR2 SASEGT come from the germline V gene. CDR3 coding DNA: TGTGCCAGCAGCGGGGGGCGGACAGATACGCAGTATTTT. This translates into CASSGGRTDTQYF.

V and J are TRBV6-5 and TRBJ1-5; D is possibly TRBD1 (6 bases). This CDR3 has 14 residues. Germline V lookup: CDR1 MNHEY, CDR2 SVGAGI. V lost 2 bases and J 7 bases, leaving 12 bases between the germline ends. The CDR3 region has the DNA TGTGCCAGCAGTTACCGAGGGGGGGGCCAGCCCCAGCATTTT. Amino acid sequence: CASSYRGGGQPQHF.

This chain joins TRBV9 and TRBJ2-2, with TRBD2 matching over 8 bases. CDR3 size: 15 residues. Trimming cost V 2 bases and J 4 bases; bases outside gene matches: 4. Germline V CDR1 and CDR2: SGDLS, YYNGEE. The CDR3 loop reads CASSVGGGPTGELFF. In nucleotides, the CDR3 is TGTGCCAGCAGCGTTGGCGGGGGGCCCACCGGGGAGCTGTTTTTT.

This clone was seen only a few times. J is TRBJ1-1 and V is TRBV7-9; no firm D call. V lost 8 bases and J 1 base, leaving 8 bases between the germline ends. The CDR3 covers 12 residues. In germline, CDR1 is SEHNR, CDR2 FQNEAQ (reference sequence). DNA for the CDR3: TGTGCCAGCCAAACACGGAACACTGAAGCTTTCTTT. It yields the protein CASQTRNTEAFF. Together with reference TRBV7-9 and TRBJ1-1, the CDR3 gives the full variable domain: DTGVSQNPRHKITKRGQNVTFRCDPISEHNRLYWYRQTLGQGPEFLTYFQNEAQLEKSRLLSDRFSAERPKGSFSTLEIQRTEQGDSAMYLCASQTRNTEAFFGQGTRLTVV.